The clone carrying this T cell receptor (beta chain) was counted ten times or more. This specimen comes from a study of T cells in Graves' hyperthyroidism and ophthalmopathy. Overall study context: Sampling of peripheral blood happened at initial diagnosis, prior to any treatment.

V dropped 2 bases and J dropped 6; count of bases not matched to a gene: 6. The CDR3 is 15 amino acids. Germline V gene sequence: CDR1 MRHNA, CDR2 SNTAGT. Amplification yielded TCR beta CDR3 regions, with RNA transcripts as the source. Primed by the HTBI set, a first-round RT-PCR was run on the TCR CDR3. TCRdb re-called the multiplex PCR reads with MiXCR, one entry per CDR3 protein. In the table there are 200,000 or so distinct CDR3 sequences, about a sixth of which are singletons. This TCR was recovered from a woman aged 50 to 65 with Graves' hyperthyroidism. The chain is built from TRBV6-4 and TRBJ2-3, with 9 bases aligning to TRBD1. The sequenced sample was blood. Here the CDR3 reads CASSDPGTGRDTQYF. The CDR3 DNA is TGTGCCAGCAGTGACCCCGGGACAGGGAGGGATACGCAGTATTTT.